This T cell receptor beta chain was recovered during a study of T-cell reconstitution after alpha-beta-depleted transplantation in children. Notes on the study in general: A year post-transplant, T-cell counts and diversity derived mostly from newly produced T cells. Expanded graft clones, several hundred of them, were reportedly the source of alpha-beta T cells about two months after transplant.

Trimming shortened V by 3 bases and J by 6 bases, and 8 bases separated the two germline ends. The germline V gene has CDR1 DFQATT and CDR2 SNEGSKA (reference sequence). The CDR3 extends over 12 amino acids. Notes on this clonotype: The antigen is undetermined.

Molecular barcoding with unique molecular identifiers was used for the TCRbeta library. In TCRdb, the PCR reads were re-called with MiXCR into one record per CDR3 protein. The sample holds about 580,000 distinct CDR3 sequences, more than 20% seen once. The V call is TRBV20-1, the J call TRBJ2-2; no reliable D call. Sequences were derived from PBMCs, sampled before TCRalphabeta/CD19-depleted stem cell transplant. The sequence was obtained from a boy under three years old with Wiskott-Aldrich syndrome, due to receive a stem cell transplant. The CDR3 is CSARVDAGELFF. DNA of the CDR3: TGCAGTGCTAGGGTAGACGCCGGGGAGCTGTTTTTT.